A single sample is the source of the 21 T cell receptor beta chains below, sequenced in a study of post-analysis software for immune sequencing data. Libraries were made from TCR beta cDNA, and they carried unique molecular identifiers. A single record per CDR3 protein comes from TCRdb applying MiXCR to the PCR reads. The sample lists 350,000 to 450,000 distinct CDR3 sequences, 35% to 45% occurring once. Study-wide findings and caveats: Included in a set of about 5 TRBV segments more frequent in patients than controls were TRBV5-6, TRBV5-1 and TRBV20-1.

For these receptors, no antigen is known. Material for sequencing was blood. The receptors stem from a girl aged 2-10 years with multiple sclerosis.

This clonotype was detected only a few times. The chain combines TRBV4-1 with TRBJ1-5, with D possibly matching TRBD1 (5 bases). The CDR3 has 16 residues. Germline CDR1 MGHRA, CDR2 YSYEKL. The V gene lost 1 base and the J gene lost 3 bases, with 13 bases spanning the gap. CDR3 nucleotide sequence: TGCGCCAGCAGCCAAGTAACGGGGACTTACAATCAGCCCCAGCATTTT. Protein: CASSQVTGTYNQPQHF.

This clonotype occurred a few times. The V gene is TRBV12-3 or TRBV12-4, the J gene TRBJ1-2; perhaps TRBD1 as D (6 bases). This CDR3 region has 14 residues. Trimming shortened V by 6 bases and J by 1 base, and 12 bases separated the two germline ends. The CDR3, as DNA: TGTGCCAGCAGCCTTGGACAGTTTAACTATGGCTACACCTTC. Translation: CASSLGQFNYGYTF.

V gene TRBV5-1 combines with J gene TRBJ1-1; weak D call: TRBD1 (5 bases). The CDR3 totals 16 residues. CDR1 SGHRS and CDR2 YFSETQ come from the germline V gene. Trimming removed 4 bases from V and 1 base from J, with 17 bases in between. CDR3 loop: CASSKEGVRGNTEAFF. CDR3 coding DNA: TGCGCCAGCAGCAAGGAAGGGGTCAGAGGGAACACTGAAGCTTTCTTT.

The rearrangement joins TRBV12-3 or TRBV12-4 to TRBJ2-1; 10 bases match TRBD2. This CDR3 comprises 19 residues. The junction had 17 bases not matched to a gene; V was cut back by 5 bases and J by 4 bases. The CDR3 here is CASSPLVGGLAGEYNEQFF. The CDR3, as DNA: TGTGCCAGCAGTCCCTTAGTTGGTGGCCTAGCGGGGGAATACAATGAGCAGTTCTTC.

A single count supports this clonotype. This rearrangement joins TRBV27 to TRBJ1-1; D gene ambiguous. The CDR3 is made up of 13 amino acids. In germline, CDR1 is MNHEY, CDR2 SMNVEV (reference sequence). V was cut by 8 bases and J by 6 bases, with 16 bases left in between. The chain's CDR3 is CASLRPGRPEAFF. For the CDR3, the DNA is TGTGCCAGCCTCCGACCGGGTAGGCCTGAAGCTTTCTTT.

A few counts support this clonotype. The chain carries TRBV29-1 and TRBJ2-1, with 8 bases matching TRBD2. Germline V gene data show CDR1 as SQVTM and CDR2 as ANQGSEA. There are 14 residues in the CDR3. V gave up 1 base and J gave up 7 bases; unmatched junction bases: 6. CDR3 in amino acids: CSVEVPGGANEQFF. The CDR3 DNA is TGCAGCGTTGAAGTTCCGGGGGGGGCGAATGAGCAGTTCTTC.

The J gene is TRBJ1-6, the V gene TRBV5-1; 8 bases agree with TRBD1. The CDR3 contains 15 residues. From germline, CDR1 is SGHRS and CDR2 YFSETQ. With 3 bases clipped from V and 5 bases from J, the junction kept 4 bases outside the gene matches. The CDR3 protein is CASSSDRGDNSPLHF. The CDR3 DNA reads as TGCGCCAGCAGCTCTGACAGGGGAGATAATTCACCCCTCCACTTT.

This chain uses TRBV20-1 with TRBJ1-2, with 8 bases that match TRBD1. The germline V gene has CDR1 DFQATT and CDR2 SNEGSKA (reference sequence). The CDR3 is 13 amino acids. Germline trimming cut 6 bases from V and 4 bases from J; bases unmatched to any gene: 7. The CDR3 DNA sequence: TGCAGTGCGATACAACAGGGGGGCTATGGCTACACCTTC. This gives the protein CSAIQQGGYGYTF.

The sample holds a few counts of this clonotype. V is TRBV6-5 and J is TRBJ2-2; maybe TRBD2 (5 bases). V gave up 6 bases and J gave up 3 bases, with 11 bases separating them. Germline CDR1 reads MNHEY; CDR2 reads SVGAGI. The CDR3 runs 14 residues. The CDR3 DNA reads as TGTGCCAGCAGACCACGGGGTTACACCGGGGAGCTGTTTTTT. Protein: CASRPRGYTGELFF.

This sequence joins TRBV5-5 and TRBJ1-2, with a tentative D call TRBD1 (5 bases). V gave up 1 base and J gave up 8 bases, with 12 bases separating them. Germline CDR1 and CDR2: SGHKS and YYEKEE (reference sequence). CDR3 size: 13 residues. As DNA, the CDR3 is TGTGCCAGCAGCTTGAGGGACGGGGACGGCTACACCTTC. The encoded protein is CASSLRDGDGYTF.

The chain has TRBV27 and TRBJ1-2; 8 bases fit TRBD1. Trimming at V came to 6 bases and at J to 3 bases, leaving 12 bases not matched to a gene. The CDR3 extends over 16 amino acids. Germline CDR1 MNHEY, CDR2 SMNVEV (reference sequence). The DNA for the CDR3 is TGTGCCAGCAGCTGGACAGGGAGGGTTCTCGACTATGGCTACACCTTC. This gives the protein CASSWTGRVLDYGYTF.

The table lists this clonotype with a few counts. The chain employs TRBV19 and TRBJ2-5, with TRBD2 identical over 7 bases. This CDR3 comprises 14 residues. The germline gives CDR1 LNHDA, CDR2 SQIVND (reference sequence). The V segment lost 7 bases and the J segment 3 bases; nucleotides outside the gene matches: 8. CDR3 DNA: TGTGCCAGTAAGAGGTCTAGCGGCAAAGAGACCCAGTACTTC. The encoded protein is CASKRSSGKETQYF.

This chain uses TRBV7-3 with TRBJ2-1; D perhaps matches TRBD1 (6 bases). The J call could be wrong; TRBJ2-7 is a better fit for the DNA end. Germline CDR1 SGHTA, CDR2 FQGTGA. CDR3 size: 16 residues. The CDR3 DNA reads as TGTGCCAGCAGCTCGGGGCCCAGGGGCTCCTACAATGAGCAGTACTTC. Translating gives CASSSGPRGSYNEQYF.

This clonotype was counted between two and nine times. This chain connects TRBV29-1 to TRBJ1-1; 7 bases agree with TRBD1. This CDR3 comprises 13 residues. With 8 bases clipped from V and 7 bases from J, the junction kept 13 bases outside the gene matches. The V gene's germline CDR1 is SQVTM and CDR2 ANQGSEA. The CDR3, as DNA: TGCAGCACAGGGGCAGGGCACAGGGTTGAAGCTTTCTTT. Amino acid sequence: CSTGAGHRVEAFF.

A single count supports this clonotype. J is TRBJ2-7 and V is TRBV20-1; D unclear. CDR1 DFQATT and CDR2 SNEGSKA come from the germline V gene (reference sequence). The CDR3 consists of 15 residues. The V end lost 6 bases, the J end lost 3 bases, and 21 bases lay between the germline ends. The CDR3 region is CSAYAQSPELYEQYF. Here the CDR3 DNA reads TGCAGTGCCTATGCCCAATCTCCAGAGCTCTACGAGCAGTACTTC.

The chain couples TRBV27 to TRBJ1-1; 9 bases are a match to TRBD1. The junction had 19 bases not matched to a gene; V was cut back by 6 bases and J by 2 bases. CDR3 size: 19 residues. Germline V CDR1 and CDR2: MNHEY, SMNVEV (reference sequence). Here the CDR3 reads CASRAKGRDRDILNTEAFF. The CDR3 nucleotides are TGTGCCAGCAGAGCTAAGGGCCGGGACAGGGATATTCTCAACACTGAAGCTTTCTTT.

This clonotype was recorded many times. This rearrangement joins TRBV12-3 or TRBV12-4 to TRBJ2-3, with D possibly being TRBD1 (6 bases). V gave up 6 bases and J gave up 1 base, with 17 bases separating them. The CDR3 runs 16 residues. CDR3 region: CASSPTQGRGTDTQYF. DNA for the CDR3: TGTGCCAGCAGCCCGACACAGGGCCGAGGCACAGATACGCAGTATTTT.

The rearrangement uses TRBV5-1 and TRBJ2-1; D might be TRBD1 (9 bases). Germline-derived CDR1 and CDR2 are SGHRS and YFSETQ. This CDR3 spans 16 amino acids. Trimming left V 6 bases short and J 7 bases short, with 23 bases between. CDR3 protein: CASTPAGGQGINEQFF. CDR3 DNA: TGCGCCAGCACTCCGGCGGGGGGACAGGGAATAAATGAGCAGTTCTTC. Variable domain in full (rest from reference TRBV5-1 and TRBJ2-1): KAGVTQTPRYLIKTRGQQVTLSCSPISGHRSVSWYQQTPGQGLQFLFEYFSETQRNKGNFPGRFSGRQFSNSRSEMNVSTLELGDSALYLCASTPAGGQGINEQFFGPGTRLTVL.

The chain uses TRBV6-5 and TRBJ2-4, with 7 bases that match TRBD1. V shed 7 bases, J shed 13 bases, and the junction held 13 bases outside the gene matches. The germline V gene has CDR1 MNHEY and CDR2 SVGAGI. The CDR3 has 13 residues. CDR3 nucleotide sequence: TGTGCCAGCACCAGAGACAGGGACACGGAGCAGTACTTC. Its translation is CASTRDRDTEQYF.

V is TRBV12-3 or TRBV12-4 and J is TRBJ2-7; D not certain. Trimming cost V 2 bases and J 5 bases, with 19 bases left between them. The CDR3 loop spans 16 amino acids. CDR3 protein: CASSLSSFVAANEQYF. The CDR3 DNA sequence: TGTGCCAGCAGTTTATCCTCATTTGTTGCGGCTAACGAGCAGTACTTC.

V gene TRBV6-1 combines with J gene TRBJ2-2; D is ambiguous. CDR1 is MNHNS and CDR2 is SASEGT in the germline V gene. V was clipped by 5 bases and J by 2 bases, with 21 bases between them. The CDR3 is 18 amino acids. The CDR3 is CASSLTPSGALNTGELFF. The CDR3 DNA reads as TGTGCCAGCAGTCTCACGCCCTCCGGAGCGCTTAACACCGGGGAGCTGTTTTTT.